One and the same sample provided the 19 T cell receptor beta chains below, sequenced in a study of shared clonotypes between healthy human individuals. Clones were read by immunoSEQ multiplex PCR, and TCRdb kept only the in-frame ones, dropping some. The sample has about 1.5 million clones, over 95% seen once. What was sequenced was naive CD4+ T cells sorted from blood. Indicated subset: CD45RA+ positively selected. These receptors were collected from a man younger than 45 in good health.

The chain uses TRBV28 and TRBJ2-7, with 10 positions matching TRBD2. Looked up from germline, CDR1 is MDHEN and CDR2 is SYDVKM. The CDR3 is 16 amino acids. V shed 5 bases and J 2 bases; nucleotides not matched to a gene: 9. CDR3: CASSTPPGLATYEQYF. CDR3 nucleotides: TGTGCCAGCAGTACCCCGCCGGGACTAGCGACCTACGAGCAGTACTTC.

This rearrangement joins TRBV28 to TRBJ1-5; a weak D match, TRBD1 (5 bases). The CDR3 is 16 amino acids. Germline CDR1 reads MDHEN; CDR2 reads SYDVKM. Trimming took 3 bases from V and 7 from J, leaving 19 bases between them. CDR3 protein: CASSFLRGQGIQPQHF. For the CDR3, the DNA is TGTGCCAGCAGTTTTTTGCGTGGGCAGGGAATACAGCCCCAGCATTTT.

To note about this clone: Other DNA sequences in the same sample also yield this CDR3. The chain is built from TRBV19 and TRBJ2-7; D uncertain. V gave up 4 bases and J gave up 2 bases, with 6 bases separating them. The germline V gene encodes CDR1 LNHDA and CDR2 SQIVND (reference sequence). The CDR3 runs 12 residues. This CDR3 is CASSTPPYEQYF. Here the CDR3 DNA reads TGTGCCAGTAGTACGCCTCCCTACGAGCAGTACTTC.

CDR3 in amino acids: CASSQDLTSGHPADTQYF. Written as DNA, the CDR3 is TGTGCCAGCAGCCAAGATTTGACTAGCGGCCACCCAGCAGATACGCAGTATTTT. This chain connects TRBV4-2 to TRBJ2-3; 9 bases line up with TRBD2. The CDR3 covers 18 residues. CDR1 LGHNA and CDR2 YNFKEQ come from the germline V gene. Unmatched junction bases numbered 11, after V lost 0 bases and J lost 4 bases.

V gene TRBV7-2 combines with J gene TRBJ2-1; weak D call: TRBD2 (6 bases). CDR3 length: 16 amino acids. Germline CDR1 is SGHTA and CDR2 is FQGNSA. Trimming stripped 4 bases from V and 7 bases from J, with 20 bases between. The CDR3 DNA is TGTGCCAGCAGCTCTGGGGGGAGACACCGGTGGAATGAGCAGTTCTTC. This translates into CASSSGGRHRWNEQFF.

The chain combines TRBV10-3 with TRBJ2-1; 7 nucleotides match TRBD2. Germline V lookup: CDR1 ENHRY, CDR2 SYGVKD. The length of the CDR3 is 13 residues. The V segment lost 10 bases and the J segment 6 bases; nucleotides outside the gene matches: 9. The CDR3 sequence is CATNGLVGNEQFF. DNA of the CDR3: TGTGCCACTAATGGACTAGTAGGCAATGAGCAGTTCTTC.

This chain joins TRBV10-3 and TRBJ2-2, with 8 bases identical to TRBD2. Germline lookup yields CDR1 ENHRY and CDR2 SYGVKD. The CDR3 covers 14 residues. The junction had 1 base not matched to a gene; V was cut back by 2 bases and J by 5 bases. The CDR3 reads CAISEVAGTGELFF. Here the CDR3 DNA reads TGTGCCATCAGTGAGGTAGCGGGAACCGGGGAGCTGTTTTTT.

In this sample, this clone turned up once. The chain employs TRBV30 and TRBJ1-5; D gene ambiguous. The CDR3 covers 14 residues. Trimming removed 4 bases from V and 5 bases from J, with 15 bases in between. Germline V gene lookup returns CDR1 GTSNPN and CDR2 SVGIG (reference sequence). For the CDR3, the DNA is TGTGCCTGGATTCGCTCGGAGAGGGATCAGCCCCAGCATTTT. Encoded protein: CAWIRSERDQPQHF.

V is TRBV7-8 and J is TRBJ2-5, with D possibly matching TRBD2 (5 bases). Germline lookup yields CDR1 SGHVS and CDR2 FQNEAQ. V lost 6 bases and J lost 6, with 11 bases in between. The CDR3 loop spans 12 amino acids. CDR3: CASSTLAKTQYF. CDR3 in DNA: TGTGCCAGCAGTACTCTAGCCAAGACCCAGTACTTC.

The CDR3 bases are TGTGCCAGCAGTCAGGGTTTTCAGGGCAATCAGCCCCAGCATTTT. Its protein product is CASSQGFQGNQPQHF. The V and J genes are TRBV6-6 and TRBJ1-5, with D maybe TRBD1 (5 bases). The V end lost 5 bases, the J end lost 2 bases, and 13 bases lay between the germline ends. The germline V gene has CDR1 MNHNY and CDR2 SVGAGI (reference sequence). CDR3 length: 15 amino acids.

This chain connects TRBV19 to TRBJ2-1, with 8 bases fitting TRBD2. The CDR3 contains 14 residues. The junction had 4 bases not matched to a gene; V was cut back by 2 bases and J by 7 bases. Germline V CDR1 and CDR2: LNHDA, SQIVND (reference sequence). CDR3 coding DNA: TGTGCCAGTAGTATACTAGCGGGTAAGAATGAGCAGTTCTTC. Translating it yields CASSILAGKNEQFF.

The CDR3 nucleotides are TGTGCCAGCAGTGAACCTACCTACGAGCAGTACTTC. Encoded protein: CASSEPTYEQYF. The chain combines TRBV6-1 with TRBJ2-7; D not certain. This CDR3 is built from 12 residues. V gave up 2 bases and J gave up 2 bases, with 4 bases separating them. Germline CDR1 is MNHNS and CDR2 is SASEGT.

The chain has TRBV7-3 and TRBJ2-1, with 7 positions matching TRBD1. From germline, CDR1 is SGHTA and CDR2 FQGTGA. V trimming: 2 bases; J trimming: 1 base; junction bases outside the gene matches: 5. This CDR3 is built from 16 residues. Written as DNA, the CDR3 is TGTGCCAGCAGCTTATTCGGGACAGATTCCTACAATGAGCAGTTCTTC. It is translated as CASSLFGTDSYNEQFF.

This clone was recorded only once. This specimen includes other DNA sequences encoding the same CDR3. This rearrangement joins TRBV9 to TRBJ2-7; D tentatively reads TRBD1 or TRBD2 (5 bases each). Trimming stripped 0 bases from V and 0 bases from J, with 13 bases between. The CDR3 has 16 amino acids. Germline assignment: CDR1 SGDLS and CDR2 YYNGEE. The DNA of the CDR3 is TGTGCCAGCAGCGTAGGGGCAGGGACCGGCTCCTACGAGCAGTACTTC. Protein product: CASSVGAGTGSYEQYF.

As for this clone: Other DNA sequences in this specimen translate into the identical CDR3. The CDR3 nucleotides are TGTGCCAGCAGCTTAGGCGATCGCTACGAGCAGTACTTC. Translated: CASSLGDRYEQYF. The rearrangement links TRBV11-2 to TRBJ2-7; D remains ambiguous. The CDR3 loop spans 13 amino acids. CDR1 and CDR2 from the germline V gene are SGHAT and FQNNGV. V was cut by 1 base and J by 3 bases, with 7 bases left in between. The entire variable domain, with the rest obtained from reference TRBV11-2 and TRBJ2-7, is as follows: EAGVAQSPRYKIIEKRQSVAFWCNPISGHATLYWYQQILGQGPKLLIQFQNNGVVDDSQLPKDRFSAERLKGVDSTLKIQPAKLEDSAVYLCASSLGDRYEQYFGPGTRLTVT.

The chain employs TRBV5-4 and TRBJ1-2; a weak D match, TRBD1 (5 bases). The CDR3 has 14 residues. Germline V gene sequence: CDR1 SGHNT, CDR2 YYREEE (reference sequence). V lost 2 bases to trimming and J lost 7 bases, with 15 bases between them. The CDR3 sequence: CASSFWLGGSGYTF. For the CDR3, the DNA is TGTGCCAGCAGCTTTTGGCTCGGGGGAAGTGGCTACACCTTC.

Here the CDR3 DNA reads TGTGCCAGCAGGACCCTAGGTGGGACCGGGGAGCTGTTTTTT. It specifies CASRTLGGTGELFF. This chain links TRBV25-1 with TRBJ2-2, with D unclear. Germline-derived CDR1 and CDR2 are MGHDK and SYGVNS. The CDR3 consists of 14 residues. Trimming pared 6 bases from V and 5 bases from J, leaving 13 bases between.

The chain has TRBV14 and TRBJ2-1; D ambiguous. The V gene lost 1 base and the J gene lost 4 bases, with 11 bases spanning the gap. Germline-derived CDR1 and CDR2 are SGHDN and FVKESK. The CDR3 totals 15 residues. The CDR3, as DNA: TGTGCCAGCAGCCAAGCTCCCGGGCGGTACAATGAGCAGTTCTTC. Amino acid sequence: CASSQAPGRYNEQFF.

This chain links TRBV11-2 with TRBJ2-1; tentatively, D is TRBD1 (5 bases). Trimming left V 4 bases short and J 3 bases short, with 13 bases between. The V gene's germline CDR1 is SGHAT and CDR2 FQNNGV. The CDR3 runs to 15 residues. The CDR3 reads CASSYLGQHYNEQFF. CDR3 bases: TGTGCCAGCAGCTACCTTGGACAACACTACAATGAGCAGTTCTTC.